This record covers a single T cell receptor (beta chain). The data belong to a study of blood T cell repertoires in COVID-19. Only in-frame clones appear in the TCRdb table, and some are missing; sequencing was by immunoSEQ multiplex PCR. The data show hundreds of thousands of clones, 70% to 90% seen once. The TCR sequence derives from a woman aged 45-65 years with COVID-19, enrolled during active disease. The sample was peripheral blood.

The CDR3: CASSRVRGNYNEQFF. The CDR3 coding sequence is TGTGCCAGCAGCCGAGTCCGGGGTAACTACAATGAGCAGTTCTTC. This rearrangement joins TRBV6-5 to TRBJ2-1; possible D gene TRBD2, 5 bases. Looked up from germline, CDR1 is MNHEY and CDR2 is SVGAGI. V lost 6 bases and J lost 3, with 15 bases in between. CDR3 length: 15 residues.